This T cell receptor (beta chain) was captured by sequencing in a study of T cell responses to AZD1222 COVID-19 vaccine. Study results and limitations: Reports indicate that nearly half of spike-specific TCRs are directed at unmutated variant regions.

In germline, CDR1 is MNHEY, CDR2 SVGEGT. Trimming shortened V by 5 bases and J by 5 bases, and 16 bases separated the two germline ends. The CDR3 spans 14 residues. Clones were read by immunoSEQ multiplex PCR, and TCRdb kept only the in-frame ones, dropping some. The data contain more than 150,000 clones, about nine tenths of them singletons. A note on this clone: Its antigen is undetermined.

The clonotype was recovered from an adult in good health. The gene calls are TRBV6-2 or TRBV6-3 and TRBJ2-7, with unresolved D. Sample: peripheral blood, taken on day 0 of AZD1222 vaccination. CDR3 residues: CASSQTPETDEQYF. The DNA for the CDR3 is TGTGCCAGCAGTCAAACACCTGAGACGGACGAGCAGTACTTC.